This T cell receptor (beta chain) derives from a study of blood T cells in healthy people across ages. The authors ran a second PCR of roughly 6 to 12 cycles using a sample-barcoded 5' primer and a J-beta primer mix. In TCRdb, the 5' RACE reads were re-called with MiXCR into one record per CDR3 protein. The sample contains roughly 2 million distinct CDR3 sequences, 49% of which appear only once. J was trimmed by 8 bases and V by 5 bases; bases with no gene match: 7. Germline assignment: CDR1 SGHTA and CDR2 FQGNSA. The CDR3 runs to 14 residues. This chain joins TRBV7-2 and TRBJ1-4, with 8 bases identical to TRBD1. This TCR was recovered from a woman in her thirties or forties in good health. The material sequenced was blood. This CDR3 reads CASSRDRGEEKLFF. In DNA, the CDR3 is TGTGCCAGCAGCCGTGACAGGGGAGAAGAAAAACTGTTTTTT.